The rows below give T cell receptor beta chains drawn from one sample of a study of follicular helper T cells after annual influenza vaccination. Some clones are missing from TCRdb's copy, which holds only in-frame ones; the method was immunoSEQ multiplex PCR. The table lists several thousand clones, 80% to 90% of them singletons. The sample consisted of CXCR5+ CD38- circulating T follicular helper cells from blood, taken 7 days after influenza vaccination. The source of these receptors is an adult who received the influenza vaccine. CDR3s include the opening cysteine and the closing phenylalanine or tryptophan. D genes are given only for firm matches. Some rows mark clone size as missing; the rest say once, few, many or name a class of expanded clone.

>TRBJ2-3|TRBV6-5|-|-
TGTGCCAGCAGCCGGGACGGAGGCACAGATACGCAGTATTTT
CASSRDGGTDTQYF
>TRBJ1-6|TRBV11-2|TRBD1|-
TGTGCCAGCAGCCCCGTGACAGGGGGCAATTCACCCCTCCACTTT
CASSPVTGGNSPLHF
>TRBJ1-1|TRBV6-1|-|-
TGTGCCAGCAGTGAATTGGGGGGTCCCACTGAAGCTTTCTTT
CASSELGGPTEAFF
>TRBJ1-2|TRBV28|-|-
TGTGCCAGCAGTCTTGGGTTCTATGGCTACACCTTC
CASSLGFYGYTF
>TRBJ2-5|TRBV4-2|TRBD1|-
TGTGCCAGCAGCCAAGGCGCCCAGGGGGACAGGGGGCTTGAGACCCAGTACTTC
CASSQGAQGDRGLETQYF
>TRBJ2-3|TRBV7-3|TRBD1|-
TGTGCCAGCAGCTTAGTAGTCGGCCCCGGGACAGACCATACAGATACGCAGTATTTT
CASSLVVGPGTDHTDTQYF
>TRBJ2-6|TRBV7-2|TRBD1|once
TGTGCCAGCAGCTTAGCGCGTGGACAGGGGGCAAGTGGGGCCAACGTCCTGACTTTC
CASSLARGQGASGANVLTF
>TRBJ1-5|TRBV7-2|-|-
TGTGCCAGCAGCCCCTTTAGCAATCAGCCCCAGCATTTT
CASSPFSNQPQHF
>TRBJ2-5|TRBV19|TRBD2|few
TGTGCCAGTAGTATGTCTAGCGGGAGGATGGAAGAGACCCAGTACTTC
CASSMSSGRMEETQYF
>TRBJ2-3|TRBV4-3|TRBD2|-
TGCGCCAGCAGCCAAGGGCCTAGCGGGGCAGATACGCAGTATTTT
CASSQGPSGADTQYF
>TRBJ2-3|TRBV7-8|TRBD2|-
TGTGCCAGCAGCCTCGGGCTTAGCGGGAGCCCCACAGATACGCAGTATTTT
CASSLGLSGSPTDTQYF
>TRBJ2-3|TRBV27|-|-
TGTGCCAGCAGTTTAGAGGGGACAGATACGCAGTATTTT
CASSLEGTDTQYF
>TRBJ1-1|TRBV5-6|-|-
TGTGCCAGCAGCCCCCTCGGTGCAAACACTGAAGCTTTCTTT
CASSPLGANTEAFF
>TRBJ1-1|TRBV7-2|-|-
TGTGCCAGCAGCTCAACCAGTACCTTAGGGGCAGGGGCTGAAGCTTTCTTT
CASSSTSTLGAGAEAFF
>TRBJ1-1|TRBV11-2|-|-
TGTGCCAGCAGCTTAACCCCGGGGGAGGAGACTGAAGCTTTCTTT
CASSLTPGEETEAFF
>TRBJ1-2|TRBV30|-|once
TGTGCCTGGAGTCCCGGGACACTATATGGCTACACCTTC
CAWSPGTLYGYTF
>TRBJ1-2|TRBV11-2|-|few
TGTGCCAGCAGCGAACAGGGATATGGCTACACCTTC
CASSEQGYGYTF
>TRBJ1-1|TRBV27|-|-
TGTGCCAGCAGTTCGGGGGTGGGACGCGGGAACACTGAAGCTTTCTTT
CASSSGVGRGNTEAFF
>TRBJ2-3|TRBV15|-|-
TGTGCCACCAGCAGAGGAAACAGTGGCTTTGGAGATACGCAGTATTTT
CATSRGNSGFGDTQYF
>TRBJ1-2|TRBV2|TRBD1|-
TGTGCCACCCGGCAAGGGACAGGGGGCGGGGGCTACACCTTC
CATRQGTGGGGYTF
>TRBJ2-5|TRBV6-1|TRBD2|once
TGTGCCAGCAGACAGACTAGCGGGAGTCTCGAGACCCAGTACTTC
CASRQTSGSLETQYF
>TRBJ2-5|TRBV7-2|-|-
TGTGCCAGCAGCTCTCAGCCAGGACAAGAGACCCAGTACTTC
CASSSQPGQETQYF
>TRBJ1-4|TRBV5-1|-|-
TGCGCCAGCAGCTTGGGTCCAGATGAAAAACTGTTTTTT
CASSLGPDEKLFF
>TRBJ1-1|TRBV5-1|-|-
TGCGCCAGCCGATCAGGGGAGAACACTGAAGCTTTCTTT
CASRSGENTEAFF
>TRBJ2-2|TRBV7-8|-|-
TGTGCCAGCAGCTTAGCGGCGGGGAAGCACACCGGGGAGCTGTTTTTT
CASSLAAGKHTGELFF
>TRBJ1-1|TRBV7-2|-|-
TGTGCCAGCAGCTTAAAAGGAGGGACCGAAGCTTTCTTT
CASSLKGGTEAFF
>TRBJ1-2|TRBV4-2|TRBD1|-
TGTGCCAGCAGTCCCACAGGGGAGATTGGCTACACCTTC
CASSPTGEIGYTF
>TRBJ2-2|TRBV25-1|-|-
TGTGCCACCCGGCGACCGAACACCGGGGAGCTGTTTTTT
CATRRPNTGELFF
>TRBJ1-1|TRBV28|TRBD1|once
TGTGCCAGCAGCAGACAGGGGGCTCAGGGTACTGAAGCTTTCTTT
CASSRQGAQGTEAFF